These 14 T cell receptor beta chains were all obtained from the same sample, sequenced in a study of identical twins (dated by TCRdb to about 2016). Preparation of the library involved 5' RACE. Sequencing used an Illumina HiSeq 2000. TCRdb redid the processing of the public reads, applying fastp at Q25 and MiXCR, and retained in-frame beta chains. Here each entry gathers all rows of one CDR3 protein and keeps the most common genes and DNA. This sample comprises a few hundred thousand distinct CDR3 sequences, roughly 8% of them detected only once. The top ten clones comprise approximately 3% of the sample. This same sample was also taken into another study, of yellow fever vaccine responses in identical twins.

The material sequenced was CD8+ T cells sorted from blood. These receptors all come from a woman between 18 and 29 years old in good health.

The chain uses TRBV9 and TRBJ2-1; D unclear. CDR3 size: 15 residues. Trimming shortened V by 1 base and J by 3 bases, and 11 bases separated the two germline ends. Germline V gene data show CDR1 as SGDLS and CDR2 as YYNGEE. The CDR3 reads CASSVRSVGYNEQFF. CDR3 nucleotide sequence: TGTGCCAGCAGCGTACGGTCGGTGGGCTACAATGAGCAGTTCTTC.

V usage is TRBV27 and J usage is TRBJ2-7; tentative D call: TRBD1 (6 bases). This CDR3 contains 14 residues. V was shortened by 6 bases and J by 4 bases, with 16 bases between the two germline ends. Per germline, CDR1 MNHEY and CDR2 SMNVEV (reference sequence). The CDR3 DNA reads as TGTGCCAGCAGAACAGTATACCAGGGGTACGAGCAGTACTTC. It specifies CASRTVYQGYEQYF.

Only a few counts were recorded for this clonotype. The rearrangement uses TRBV7-9 and TRBJ1-5; no clear D gene. Trimming left V 5 bases short and J 3 bases short, with 5 bases between. Germline CDR1 SEHNR, CDR2 FQNEAQ (reference sequence). The CDR3 spans 12 residues. CDR3 bases: TGTGCCAGCAGCGACGACAATCAGCCCCAGCATTTT. Protein: CASSDDNQPQHF.

The chain has TRBV4-3 and TRBJ1-6, with 9 bases matching TRBD1. Germline V gene data show CDR1 as LGHNA and CDR2 as YSLEER. Trimming cost V 0 bases and J 7 bases; bases outside gene matches: 4. The CDR3 runs to 16 residues. The CDR3 DNA reads TGCGCCAGCAGCCAAGACCGACAGGGGGGGAATTCACCCCTCCACTTT. Its translation: CASSQDRQGGNSPLHF.

The chain employs TRBV20-1 and TRBJ2-5; 7 nucleotides match TRBD1. The J segment lost 5 bases and the V segment lost 5 bases, leaving 11 bases of the junction unmatched. The length of the CDR3 is 14 residues. CDR1 is DFQATT, CDR2 SNEGSKA, per germline (reference sequence). The CDR3 sequence is CSAVDDRAGETQYF. CDR3 bases: TGCAGTGCTGTAGATGACAGGGCCGGGGAGACCCAGTACTTC.

The chain joins TRBV5-6 to TRBJ2-7; TRBD2 aligns across 8 bases. Trimming removed 0 bases from V and 2 bases from J; junction bases left unmatched: 10. The V gene's germline CDR1 is SGHDT and CDR2 YYEEEE. This CDR3 has 17 amino acids. Written as DNA, the CDR3 is TGTGCCAGCAGCTTGGGTATAGCGGGAACCAGTCCCTACGAGCAGTACTTC. Translated, it gives CASSLGIAGTSPYEQYF.

The gene calls are TRBV7-9 and TRBJ2-5; 7 bases fit TRBD2. This CDR3 comprises 16 residues. Germline CDR1 is SEHNR and CDR2 is FQNEAQ (reference sequence). V shed 5 bases, J shed 4 bases, and the junction held 13 bases outside the gene matches. CDR3 sequence (DNA): TGTGCCAGCAGCCCGGGACCGCGGGAGTTGCGAGAGACCCAGTACTTC. Its protein product is CASSPGPRELRETQYF. The variable domain in full, completed from reference TRBV7-9 and TRBJ2-5, reads DTGVSQNPRHKITKRGQNVTFRCDPISEHNRLYWYRQTLGQGPEFLTYFQNEAQLEKSRLLSDRFSAERPKGSFSTLEIQRTEQGDSAMYLCASSPGPRELRETQYFGPGTRLLVL.

The chain combines TRBV27 with TRBJ2-1; 7 bases align to TRBD2. The CDR3 is made up of 14 amino acids. CDR1 is MNHEY and CDR2 is SMNVEV in the germline V gene (reference sequence). The V gene end was trimmed by 4 bases and the J gene end by 7 bases; junction bases not matched to a gene: 7. The CDR3 reads CASSSGLVRNEQFF. The CDR3 DNA reads TGTGCCAGCAGTTCCGGACTAGTACGAAATGAGCAGTTCTTC.

The chain combines TRBV24-1 with TRBJ2-3; D might be TRBD1 (5 bases). The CDR3 consists of 17 residues. Trimming took 4 bases from V and 0 from J, leaving 16 bases between them. Germline V gene sequence: CDR1 KGHDR, CDR2 SFDVKD. The CDR3 is CATSDPLGQTSTDTQYF. CDR3 bases: TGTGCCACCAGTGACCCCCTAGGACAAACTAGCACAGATACGCAGTATTTT.

The table lists this clonotype with a few counts. The gene calls are TRBV28 and TRBJ2-5; 7 bases map to TRBD2. Germline loops: CDR1 MDHEN, CDR2 SYDVKM. This CDR3 has 15 amino acids. With 3 bases clipped from V and 4 bases from J, the junction kept 8 bases outside the gene matches. CDR3 bases: TGTGCCAGCAGTTTCTCAGCGGGGAGAGGAGAGACCCAGTACTTC. Its protein product is CASSFSAGRGETQYF.

The chain links TRBV7-9 to TRBJ1-6; D not certain. The V end lost 1 base, the J end lost 10 bases, and 14 bases lay between the germline ends. Germline V gives CDR1 SEHNR, CDR2 FQNEAQ (reference sequence). This CDR3 has 15 residues. In DNA, the CDR3 is TGTGCCAGCAGCTTAGATGGGGAGGGAGGGTCACCCCTCCACTTT. Translation gives CASSLDGEGGSPLHF.

This clonotype was picked up a small number of times. The chain recombines TRBV2 with TRBJ2-5; D remains ambiguous. V shed 4 bases and J shed 2 bases, with 17 bases lying between them. Germline lookup yields CDR1 SNHLY and CDR2 FYNNEI. The CDR3 is 16 residues long. DNA for the CDR3: TGTGCCAGCAGTGGATCAGAAACAGAATATCAAGAGACCCAGTACTTC. This translates into CASSGSETEYQETQYF.

As DNA, the CDR3 is TGTGCCAGCAGTGAAGGGCCAGCTAACTATGGCTACACCTTC. This codes for CASSEGPANYGYTF. The gene calls are TRBV6-4 and TRBJ1-2; unclear D gene. V was trimmed by 3 bases and J by 0 bases, leaving 8 bases between them. The germline CDR1 and CDR2 sequences are MRHNA and SNTAGT. CDR3 size: 14 residues.

In its sample, this clonotype was seen many times. The gene calls are TRBV29-1 and TRBJ2-1; 10 nucleotides line up with TRBD2. The CDR3 is 13 residues long. Germline values: CDR1 SQVTM, CDR2 ANQGSEA. The V and J ends lost 6 bases and 3 bases, in that order; junction bases with no gene match: 2. CDR3 sequence: CSVRLAGYNEQFF. DNA of the CDR3: TGCAGCGTCCGACTAGCGGGCTACAATGAGCAGTTCTTC.